This is a list of T cell receptor beta chains from one sample in a study of blood T cell repertoires in COVID-19. TCRdb's table, derived via immunoSEQ multiplex PCR, lists solely in-frame clones and lacks some. Of roughly 71,000 clones detected, roughly 87% appear once; the ten largest clones hold 25% to 35%. Sample: peripheral blood. Receptors originate from a man aged 50 to 59 with acute or convalescent COVID-19. Both conserved end residues are part of each CDR3. Clone size appears in some rows only: once, few, many, or a class for an expanded clone.

j_call clone_size v_call cdr3_aa
TRBJ2-5 once TRBV12-3/TRBV12-4 CASSRREETQYF
TRBJ2-7 once TRBV28 CASSQGHRSNEQYF
TRBJ1-2 NA TRBV9 CASSVGEGDYGYTF
TRBJ2-7 once TRBV11-2 CASSQGQGAREQYF
TRBJ2-6 NA TRBV24-1 CATSETGSGANVLTF
TRBJ1-6 NA TRBV19 CASSYQGENSPLHF
TRBJ2-5 NA TRBV9 CASSLSRDRVQETQYF
TRBJ1-5 NA TRBV9 CASSVSGVNQPQHF
TRBJ2-2 few TRBV19 CASTSGTNTGELFF
TRBJ2-3 once TRBV19 CASSPGLAGVGTQYF
TRBJ1-4 NA TRBV4-1 CASSQGGCRVSEKLFF
TRBJ2-3 NA TRBV4-1 CASSQGFGSGGRTDTQYF
TRBJ1-6 NA TRBV9 CASSQTGSNSPLHF
TRBJ1-1 NA TRBV3-1/TRBV3-2 CASSRTGTMNTEAFF
TRBJ2-5 NA TRBV5-1 CASSRGGADQETQYF
TRBJ2-7 NA TRBV6-6 CASSYQETGGHEQYF
TRBJ2-3 once TRBV11-2 CASSPGLAGEDTQYF
TRBJ1-5 NA TRBV24-1 CATSGAYSNQPQHF
TRBJ2-1 NA TRBV6-4 CASSPGQGPYNEQFF
TRBJ1-1 NA TRBV6-5 CASSYNPGGLAFF
TRBJ2-5 NA TRBV18 CASSPRTGQKETQYF
TRBJ2-7 NA TRBV9 CASSVGSQAISYEQYF
TRBJ1-1 NA TRBV23-1 CASSRGRDTEAFF
TRBJ2-5 NA TRBV19 CASSMLQGQGFQETQYF
TRBJ2-5 NA TRBV30 CAWTYAETQYF
TRBJ1-1 NA TRBV7-9 CASSPNRFMNTEAFF
TRBJ2-3 NA TRBV12-5 CASEGGGAHTQYF
TRBJ1-1 NA TRBV6-2/TRBV6-3 CASSGTLTVEAFF
TRBJ2-3 NA TRBV6-2/TRBV6-3 CASSYSSQGLVVRDTQYF
TRBJ2-3 NA TRBV19 CASSMEGANTQYF
TRBJ1-6 once TRBV7-2 CASSGQGVISVPLHF
TRBJ1-5 NA TRBV6-5 CASSSGGPHSNQPQHF
TRBJ2-2 NA TRBV11-3 CASSLGTAISTGELFF
TRBJ1-2 few TRBV6-4 CASSSSSGQGYTF
TRBJ2-7 NA TRBV3-1/TRBV3-2 CASSQWEFLQSEQYF
TRBJ2-6 once TRBV10-2 CASSESGLGGANVLTF
TRBJ2-4 NA TRBV6-5 CASSPSVLNIQYF
TRBJ2-3 NA TRBV19 CASKVSIAGITDTQYF
TRBJ2-2 NA TRBV5-1 CASSLEGQGANTGELFF
TRBJ1-1 NA TRBV29-1 CSVDAVWTVNTEAFF
TRBJ2-1 NA TRBV6-1 CASSEIRVAGVYGNEQFF
TRBJ2-1 NA TRBV10-1 CASSNLAGGPYNEQFF
TRBJ1-6 NA TRBV9 CASSGDRDSPLHF
TRBJ1-4 few TRBV6-5 CASSPQGLQREKLFF
TRBJ1-1 NA TRBV3-1/TRBV3-2 CASSQGQGGITEAFF
TRBJ2-7 NA TRBV5-1 CASSSGTGYEQYF
TRBJ1-6 NA TRBV19 CASSIGGANSPLHF
TRBJ2-6 NA TRBV19 CASSRRTGGPGANVLTF
TRBJ2-7 NA TRBV27 CASRRASGGESSYEQYF
TRBJ2-4 NA TRBV5-1 CASSLTGVNIQYF
TRBJ1-2 NA TRBV5-1 CASSRGTGDYGYTF
TRBJ1-3 NA TRBV25-1 CASRSGGFSGNTIYF
TRBJ2-7 NA TRBV7-2 CASSFGLTYEQYF
TRBJ2-1 NA TRBV6-5 CASSYRDSNEQFF